These T cell receptor beta chains were read from a single sample in a study of cytomegalovirus exposure and HLA in healthy donors. Generated by immunoSEQ multiplex PCR, the TCRdb table keeps only in-frame clones and is missing some. In the table there are about 160,000 clones, approximately 80% of which are singletons. The specimen was PBMCs. The receptors derive from a male donor in good health and CMV-seropositive. Each CDR3 is given with its conserved first and last residue. D genes are given only for firm matches. Not all rows give a size; the values are once, few, many and, for expanded clones, a class.

v_gene	len	d_gene	j_gene	abundance	CDR3nt	CDR3aa
TRBV4-2	14	-	TRBJ2-1	-	TGTGCCAGCAGCCAAGATACCTCCCTGAGGGAGCAGTTCTTC	CASSQDTSLREQFF
TRBV5-4	16	TRBD2	TRBJ2-2	-	TGTGCCAGCAGGCCTACTAGCGGGGGAAGGGCCGGGGAGCTGTTTTTT	CASRPTSGGRAGELFF
TRBV16	13	-	TRBJ1-5	-	TGTGCCAGCAGCCAATCGGCCAATCAGCCCCAGCATTTT	CASSQSANQPQHF
TRBV7-9	14	-	TRBJ1-4	-	TGTGCCAGCAGCTTACGACAGACTAATGAAAAACTGTTTTTT	CASSLRQTNEKLFF
TRBV30	12	-	TRBJ2-7	-	TGTGCCTGGAAGGAGGAGGCCTACGAGCAGTACTTC	CAWKEEAYEQYF
TRBV12-5	20	-	TRBJ1-6	-	TGTGCTAGTGGCGGGGACACATCGATAAACCCAAGCTCCTATAATTCACCCCTCCACTTT	CASGGDTSINPSSYNSPLHF
TRBV27	15	TRBD1	TRBJ1-2	-	TGTGCCAGCAGTTTATTAGGACAGGGGGGATATGGCTACACCTTC	CASSLLGQGGYGYTF
TRBV7-9	14	-	TRBJ1-2	few	TGTGCCAGCAGCTTAGCATCGAGGACAGATGGCTACACCTTC	CASSLASRTDGYTF
TRBV28	13	-	TRBJ1-2	-	TGTGCCAGCAGTTTAGCGGACACCTATGGCTACACCTTC	CASSLADTYGYTF
TRBV6-1	16	-	TRBJ1-1	few	TGTGCCAGCAGTGCTCAGGACATTTCCATGAACACTGAAGCTTTCTTT	CASSAQDISMNTEAFF
TRBV6-5	13	TRBD2	TRBJ2-7	once	TGTGCCAGCAATAGCGGGACACCCTACGAGCAGTACTTC	CASNSGTPYEQYF
TRBV28	14	TRBD1	TRBJ2-2	-	TGTGCCAGCAGTCCGGGACAGGGATTCGGGGAGCTGTTTTTT	CASSPGQGFGELFF
TRBV14	15	-	TRBJ1-1	few	TGTGCCAGCAGCCTGGGGGCCTCGTCTAGGGCTGAAGCTTTCTTT	CASSLGASSRAEAFF
TRBV7-2	15	TRBD1	TRBJ1-2	-	TGTGCCAGCAGCTCCTTGGACAGGGGGGGAGATGGCTACACCTTC	CASSSLDRGGDGYTF
TRBV18	16	TRBD2	TRBJ2-7	-	TGTGCCAGCTCACCACTCCTGGCTAGCGGTTCCTACGAGCAGTACTTC	CASSPLLASGSYEQYF
TRBV5-1	17	TRBD1	TRBJ1-1	-	TGCGCCAGCGGTCACGCCGGACAGGGAAGAGTGAACACTGAAGCTTTCTTT	CASGHAGQGRVNTEAFF
TRBV27	16	-	TRBJ1-3	-	TGTGTCAGCAGCAGGGCCTTACCCTCCTCTGGAAACACCATATATTTT	CVSSRALPSSGNTIYF
TRBV5-6	16	TRBD2	TRBJ2-7	-	TGTGCCAGCAGCCCGGGACTAGCGGAGGGGGGACTCGAGCAGTACTTC	CASSPGLAEGGLEQYF
TRBV7-9	19	-	TRBJ2-1	-	TGTGCCAGCAGCTTAGCTGGCAGCGGGCAATCCTCAGCCTACAATGAGCAGTTCTTC	CASSLAGSGQSSAYNEQFF
TRBV5-4	15	TRBD1	TRBJ2-7	-	TGTGCCAGCAGCTCCGCAGGGACAGGGGGCTCCGAGCAGTACTTC	CASSSAGTGGSEQYF
TRBV18	14	-	TRBJ2-7	-	TGTGCCAGCTCACTCGCACAGGGCGCCTACGAGCAGTACTTC	CASSLAQGAYEQYF
TRBV12-5	15	TRBD1	TRBJ2-5	-	TGTGCTAGTGGGGCCGGGACAGGGGGCTTTGAGACCCAGTACTTC	CASGAGTGGFETQYF
TRBV28	11	-	TRBJ2-2	-	TGTGCCAGCAGTTCCTACGGGGAGCTGTTTTTT	CASSSYGELFF
TRBV30	16	TRBD1	TRBJ1-5	-	TGTGCCTGGAGACAGGGGGGGATCTTTAGCAATCAGCCCCAGCATTTT	CAWRQGGIFSNQPQHF
TRBV14	14	TRBD2	TRBJ2-1	-	TGTGCCAGCCGACCTAGCGGGACTTACAATGAGCAGTTCTTC	CASRPSGTYNEQFF
TRBV27	14	-	TRBJ1-2	-	TGTGCCAGCAGTTTATACGCGGGGGGTGATGGCTACACCTTC	CASSLYAGGDGYTF
TRBV27	12	-	TRBJ2-7	-	TGTGCCAGCAGTCTCGGTGGTGCCGAGCAGTACTTC	CASSLGGAEQYF
TRBV11-2	16	-	TRBJ1-3	-	TGTGCCAGCAGGGTAGACAGGCCGCTCTCTGGAAACACCATATATTTT	CASRVDRPLSGNTIYF
TRBV30	14	TRBD2	TRBJ2-1	-	TGTGCCTGGAGGATCCCGAGCGGGAGCACTGAGCAGTTCTTC	CAWRIPSGSTEQFF
TRBV30	13	-	TRBJ1-4	-	TGTGCCTGGGAGGTGGAGGGAGGTGAAAAACTGTTTTTT	CAWEVEGGEKLFF
TRBV10-1	15	-	TRBJ2-7	-	TGCGCCAGCAGTGAGCAGTGTCCCTTGGCCTACGAGCAGTACTTC	CASSEQCPLAYEQYF
TRBV28	17	TRBD1	TRBJ2-7	-	TGTGCCAGCAGTTTAAGGGGGACAGGCGGCCCTCTCCACGAGCAGTACTTC	CASSLRGTGGPLHEQYF
TRBV7-2	14	-	TRBJ2-7	-	TGTGCCAGCAGCTTAGACCCCCCTCCGGGCGAGCAGTACTTC	CASSLDPPPGEQYF
TRBV6-5	12	TRBD1	TRBJ1-1	-	TGTGCCAGCAGTGGACAGGGGCTCGGAGCTTTCTTT	CASSGQGLGAFF
TRBV4-1	14	TRBD1	TRBJ2-7	-	TGCGCCAGCAGCCATCCGGGACAGGGTTACGAGCAGTACTTC	CASSHPGQGYEQYF
TRBV6-5	16	-	TRBJ2-6	-	TGTGCCAGCAGTTACTTCTCAGGGTCCGGGGCCAACGTCCTGACTTTC	CASSYFSGSGANVLTF
TRBV7-2	15	TRBD2	TRBJ2-5	-	TGTGCCAGCAGCCGACGGGGGGGCCCACTCGGGACCCAGTACTTC	CASSRRGGPLGTQYF
TRBV18	15	TRBD2	TRBJ2-7	few	TGTGCCAGCTCACCCGGGACTAGCGGCTCCTACGAGCAGTACTTC	CASSPGTSGSYEQYF
TRBV27	20	TRBD1	TRBJ1-6	-	TGTGCCAGCAGTTTAATCTCCCCAGGGGGTGCAAGCTCCTATAATTCACCCCTCCACTTT	CASSLISPGGASSYNSPLHF
TRBV5-8	13	-	TRBJ2-3	-	TGTGCCAGCAGCTTGGAGGGAGGAGATACGCAGTATTTT	CASSLEGGDTQYF
TRBV5-6	15	TRBD1	TRBJ2-5	-	TGTGCCAGCAGCTTGGCCGGGACAGGGGTAGAGACCCAGTACTTC	CASSLAGTGVETQYF
TRBV4-3	15	TRBD1	TRBJ2-7	-	TGCGCCAGCAGCTCGGGACAGGGGTTTTCTGCCGAGCAGTACTTC	CASSSGQGFSAEQYF
TRBV19	16	-	TRBJ1-2	few	TGTGCCAGTAGGCCGGGGAGTATATGGGGTGGCTATGGCTACACCTTC	CASRPGSIWGGYGYTF
TRBV5-1	13	-	TRBJ2-5	-	TGCGCCAGCAGCGGCCTTGGCCAAGAGACCCAGTACTTC	CASSGLGQETQYF
TRBV7-8	17	-	TRBJ1-5	-	TGTGCCAGCAGCCCCGCGGGGACGGGGTTTTGGAATCAGCCCCAGCATTTT	CASSPAGTGFWNQPQHF
TRBV29-1	14	-	TRBJ2-2	-	TGCAGCGTTGGGGGGCGTTCGAACACCGGGGAGCTGTTTTTT	CSVGGRSNTGELFF
TRBV15	16	TRBD1	TRBJ2-2	-	TGTGCCACCAGCACCCGACAGGGAACGGGCACCGGGGAGCTGTTTTTT	CATSTRQGTGTGELFF
TRBV29-1	13	-	TRBJ1-1	-	TGCAGCGTTGATGCCAGTATGAACACTGAAGCTTTCTTT	CSVDASMNTEAFF
TRBV15	17	TRBD1	TRBJ1-4	-	TGTGCCACCAGCAGGGGCGGGACAGTAACAACTAATGAAAAACTGTTTTTT	CATSRGGTVTTNEKLFF
TRBV5-1	15	-	TRBJ2-5	-	TGCGCCAGCAGCTTGGAGGCCAGGGTGGGGGAGACCCAGTACTTC	CASSLEARVGETQYF
TRBV19	14	-	TRBJ1-5	once	TGTGCCAGTAGTTTCGGGACATCGGATCAGCCCCAGCATTTT	CASSFGTSDQPQHF
TRBV28	14	-	TRBJ1-1	-	TGTGCCAGCAGGCCAGTTGCGGGGAACACTGAAGCTTTCTTT	CASRPVAGNTEAFF
TRBV27	15	TRBD2	TRBJ2-4	once	TGTGCCAGCAGGAGACTAGCGGAAGCCAAAAACATTCAGTACTTC	CASRRLAEAKNIQYF
TRBV19	16	-	TRBJ2-3	-	TGTGCCAGTAGTATAAAAAAGCGGATAAACACAGATACGCAGTATTTT	CASSIKKRINTDTQYF
TRBV5-1	16	TRBD1	TRBJ2-3	-	TGCGCCAGCAGCTTGGGGCTGACAGGGGAAGCAGATACGCAGTATTTT	CASSLGLTGEADTQYF
TRBV25-1	15	TRBD2	TRBJ2-7	-	TGTGCCAGCAGTGGAGATGCTAGCGGCTCCTACGAGCAGTACTTC	CASSGDASGSYEQYF
TRBV29-1	13	TRBD2	TRBJ2-1	-	TGCAGCGTTCGGGGGGGAGTAGCTAATGAGCAGTTCTTC	CSVRGGVANEQFF
TRBV27	16	TRBD1	TRBJ2-6	-	TGTGCCGTCCGGACAGGGGCTAGCTCTGGGGCCAACGTCCTGACTTTC	CAVRTGASSGANVLTF
TRBV29-1	12	-	TRBJ2-5	-	TGCAGCGTTGTAGGGGGAGTGGAGACCCAGTACTTC	CSVVGGVETQYF